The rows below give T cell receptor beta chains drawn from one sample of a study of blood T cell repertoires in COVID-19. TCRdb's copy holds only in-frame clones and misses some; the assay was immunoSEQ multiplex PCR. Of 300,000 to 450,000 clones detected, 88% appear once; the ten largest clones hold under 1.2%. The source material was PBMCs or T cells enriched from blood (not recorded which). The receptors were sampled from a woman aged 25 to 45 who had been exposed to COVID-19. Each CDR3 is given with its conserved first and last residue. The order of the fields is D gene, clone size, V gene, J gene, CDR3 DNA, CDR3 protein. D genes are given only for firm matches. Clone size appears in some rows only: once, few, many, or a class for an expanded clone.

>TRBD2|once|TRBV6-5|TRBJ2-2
TGTGCCAGCAGTTCTCCTAGCGGGACGACTACCGGGGAGCTGTTTTTT
CASSSPSGTTTGELFF
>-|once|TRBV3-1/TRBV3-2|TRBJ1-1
TGTGCCAGCAGCCAAGCATGGAGGGTCGGGACTGAAGCTTTCTTT
CASSQAWRVGTEAFF
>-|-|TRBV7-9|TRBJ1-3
TGTGCCAGCCAGGACTCTGGAAACACCATATATTTT
CASQDSGNTIYF
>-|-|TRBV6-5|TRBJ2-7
TGTGCCAGCAGTTCGCAGGGATCCGAGCAGTACTTC
CASSSQGSEQYF
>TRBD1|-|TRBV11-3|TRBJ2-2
TGTGCCAGCAGCCGCGTGGGTGCTTGGGGACAGGGGGACACCGGGGAGCTGTTTTTT
CASSRVGAWGQGDTGELFF
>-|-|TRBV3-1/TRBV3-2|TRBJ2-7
TGTGCCAGCAGCCCGCGAAGCAGGGCGAAATCCTACGAGCAGTACTTC
CASSPRSRAKSYEQYF
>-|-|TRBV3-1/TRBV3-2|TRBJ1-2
TGTGCCAGCAGCCAAGAGAGGGTAACGGGCTATGGCTACACCTTC
CASSQERVTGYGYTF
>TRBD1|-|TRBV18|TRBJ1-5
TGTGCCAGCTCACCAGGGGGACAGGGGGATCAGCCCCAGCATTTT
CASSPGGQGDQPQHF
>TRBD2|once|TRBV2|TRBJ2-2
TGTGCCAGCAGTCGACTAGCGGGAGACAACACCGGGGAGCTGTTTTTT
CASSRLAGDNTGELFF
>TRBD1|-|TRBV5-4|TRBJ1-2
TGTGCCAGCAGGAATAATGACAGGGGATGGTATGGCTACACCTTC
CASRNNDRGWYGYTF
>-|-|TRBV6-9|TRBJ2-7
TGTGCCAGCAGCCGAAACAGGGTCTCAAGCTCCTACGAGCAGTACTTC
CASSRNRVSSSYEQYF
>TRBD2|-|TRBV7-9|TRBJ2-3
TGTGCCAGCAGCCCCCCTTTGGCGGGGGGGCCAGATACGCAGTATTTT
CASSPPLAGGPDTQYF
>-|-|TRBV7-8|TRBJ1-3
TGTGCCAGCAGTCTCCTGGGCCGCCAACTCGTCTCTGGAAACACCATATATTTT
CASSLLGRQLVSGNTIYF
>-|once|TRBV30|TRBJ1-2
TGTGCCTGGAGTGGGGTCGGGGTGGAGGTCTATGGCTACACCTTC
CAWSGVGVEVYGYTF
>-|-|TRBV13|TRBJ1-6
TGTGCCAGCAGCCCCGGAAACCAGGGGAAGAATTCACCCCTCCACTTT
CASSPGNQGKNSPLHF
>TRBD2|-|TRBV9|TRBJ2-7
TGTGCCAGCAGTAGCGGGAGTTCCTACGAGCAGTACTTC
CASSSGSSYEQYF
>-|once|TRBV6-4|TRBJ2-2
TGTGCCAGCAGAAAGCGGCGGGAAAGGGCTGCCGGGGAGCTGTTTTTT
CASRKRRERAAGELFF
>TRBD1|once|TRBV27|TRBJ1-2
TGTGCCAGCAGGGGAAGCGGACAGGGGGAAAACTCTGGCTACACCTTC
CASRGSGQGENSGYTF